The 4 T cell receptor beta chains listed next were all sequenced from one sample in a study of cytomegalovirus exposure and HLA in healthy donors. PCR was performed using 60 Vbeta and 13 Jbeta primers. Profiling relied on immunoSEQ multiplex PCR, and the TCRdb table lists in-frame clones only, not all of them. The sample contains 150,000 to 200,000 clones, approximately 80% of which appear only once. Sample: PBMCs. The receptors shown here come from a male donor in good health and CMV-seronegative.

This sequence joins TRBV14 and TRBJ1-5; D is unresolved. Trimming removed 1 base from V and 6 bases from J, with 7 bases in between. The CDR3 consists of 13 residues. Germline V gene data show CDR1 as SGHDN and CDR2 as FVKESK. The CDR3 sequence: CASSQVGGQPQHF. Here the CDR3 DNA reads TGTGCCAGCAGCCAAGTCGGAGGTCAGCCCCAGCATTTT. The full variable domain, completed using reference TRBV14 and TRBJ1-5, is EAGVTQFPSHSVIEKGQTVTLRCDPISGHDNLYWYRRVMGKEIKFLLHFVKESKQDESGMPNNRFLAERTGGTYSTLKVQPAELEDSGVYFCASSQVGGQPQHFGDGTRLSIL.

This chain uses TRBV7-9 with TRBJ2-5; 7 positions match TRBD1. The J call may be incorrect, as the DNA end agrees better with TRBJ2-7. The CDR3 spans 14 residues. The germline gives CDR1 SEHNR, CDR2 FQNEAQ (reference sequence). DNA for the CDR3: TGTGCCAGCAGCTTGAACAGGGGAATCTACGAGCAGTACTTC. It translates to CASSLNRGIYEQYF.

The chain joins TRBV30 to TRBJ1-2; the D is unclear. This CDR3 spans 12 amino acids. V gave up 0 bases and J gave up 5 bases, with 7 bases separating them. Germline V gene sequence: CDR1 GTSNPN, CDR2 SVGIG (reference sequence). CDR3 nucleotide sequence: TGTGCCTGGAGTGTACGAGATTATGGCTACACCTTC. Translating gives CAWSVRDYGYTF.

The chain has TRBV2 and TRBJ2-3, with 8 bases lining up with TRBD2. Trimming removed 5 bases from V and 7 bases from J; junction bases left unmatched: 29. The CDR3 loop spans 21 amino acids. CDR1 SNHLY and CDR2 FYNNEI come from the germline V gene. The CDR3 DNA reads as TGTGCCAGCAGTCAACGCCTCTTACCAACGGGGGGAGCGGGGGACGATTATACGCAGTATTTT. Translation: CASSQRLLPTGGAGDDYTQYF. The full variable domain, rest sourced from reference TRBV2 and TRBJ2-3, is EPEVTQTPSHQVTQMGQEVILRCVPISNHLYFYWYRQILGQKVEFLVSFYNNEISEKSEIFDDQFSVERPDGSNFTLKIRSTKLEDSAMYFCASSQRLLPTGGAGDDYTQYFGPGTRLTVL.